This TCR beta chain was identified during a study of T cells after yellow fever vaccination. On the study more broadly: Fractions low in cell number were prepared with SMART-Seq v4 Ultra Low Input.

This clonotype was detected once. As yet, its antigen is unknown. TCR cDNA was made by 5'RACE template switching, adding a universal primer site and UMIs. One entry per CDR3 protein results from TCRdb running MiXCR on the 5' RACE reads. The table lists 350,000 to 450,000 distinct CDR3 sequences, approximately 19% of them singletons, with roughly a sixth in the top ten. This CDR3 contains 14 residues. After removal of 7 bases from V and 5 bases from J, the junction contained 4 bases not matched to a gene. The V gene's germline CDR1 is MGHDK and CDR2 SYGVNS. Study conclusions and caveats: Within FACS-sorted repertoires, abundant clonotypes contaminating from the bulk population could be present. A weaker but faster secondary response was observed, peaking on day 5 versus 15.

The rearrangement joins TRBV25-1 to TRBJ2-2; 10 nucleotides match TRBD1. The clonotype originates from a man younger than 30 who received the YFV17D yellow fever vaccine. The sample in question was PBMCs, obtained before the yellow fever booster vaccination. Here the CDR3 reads CASKGTGETGELFF. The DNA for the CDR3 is TGTGCCAGCAAGGGGACAGGGGAGACCGGGGAGCTGTTTTTT.